Described below is a single T cell receptor beta chain sequence and its context. This sample is drawn from a study of blood T cell repertoires in COVID-19. The wider study: COVID-19 samples from acute and convalescent phases originated in the United States, Italy and Spain. T cells, B-cell-depleted T cells, or PBMCs provided the cDNA or gDNA that served as material.

Trimming left V 7 bases short and J 8 bases short, with 19 bases between. CDR1 and CDR2 from the germline V gene are LNHDA and SQIVND (reference sequence). The CDR3 loop spans 14 amino acids. Original processing notes: Amplification from reference gene primers served as the basis for estimated nucleated cell counts. The repertoire was sequenced with immunoSEQ multiplex PCR; TCRdb's copy has only in-frame clones and lacks some. For V, J and clone size, that table is used; D and trimming come from the DNA. The top ten hold about 6.7% of the sample, which has 75,000 or so clones, roughly 87% seen once. This sequence originates from a man in his sixties or seventies with acute or convalescent COVID-19. The V and J genes are TRBV19 and TRBJ2-3; no clear D. The sequencing input was peripheral blood. The CDR3 DNA sequence: TGTGCCAGTACCACCTCGAGTGGAGTGGGTACGCAGTATTTT. It codes for CASTTSSGVGTQYF.